This TCR beta chain was identified in a study of T-cell memory formation after mild COVID-19. This clonotype was recorded a few times. TCRdb redid the calling of the 5' RACE reads with MiXCR, one entry per CDR3 protein. This sample has roughly 250,000 distinct CDR3 sequences; 16% occur once, and the top ten carry around 20%. V trimming: 8 bases; J trimming: 5 bases; junction bases outside the gene matches: 7. The CDR3 runs 14 residues. Sequencing was performed on PBMCs or a T cell subset sorted from them (not recorded which). V is TRBV12-3 or TRBV12-4 and J is TRBJ1-2; TRBD1 agrees at 11 bases. The source of this sequence is a man in his late teens or twenties who had mild COVID-19 (a few samples of this study predate the infection). Cell type and time point are not known. CDR3 region: CASAWDRGRYGYTF. CDR3 DNA: TGTGCCAGCGCATGGGACAGGGGGAGGTATGGCTACACCTTC.